The clone carrying this T cell receptor (beta chain) was found a few times. The antigen remains unidentified. The data were produced by immunoSEQ multiplex PCR, yet TCRdb's version contains in-frame clones alone and is incomplete. The repertoire holds about 51,000 clones, with approximately 80% as singletons. The sample originates from a study of a mutant IDH1 vaccine in newly diagnosed glioma. As for the study in general: Sex distribution of treated patients was around 62% male and 37.5% female; mean age was 40.4 years. Most patients had radiochemotherapy with temozolomide before enrollment; others had one alone. Findings and limits, study-wide: Vaccination induced immune responses in about 93% of patients.

This CDR3 has 14 amino acids. From germline, CDR1 is GTSNPN and CDR2 SVGIG (reference sequence). Trimming removed 1 base at V and 1 base at J, with 10 bases between. Time point here: baseline, week 1 (first vaccination visit). Treatment here: pre-vaccination baseline after standard-of-care therapy. This TCR was recovered from a woman in her forties with glioma. The chain is built from TRBV30 and TRBJ1-1; D is unresolved. Source: PBMCs, taken from a glioma patient treated with radiotherapy, temozolomide or both. CDR3 nucleotide sequence: TGTGCCTGGAGTGCCCCTCGGGGGAACACTGAAGCTTTCTTT. It specifies CAWSAPRGNTEAFF.